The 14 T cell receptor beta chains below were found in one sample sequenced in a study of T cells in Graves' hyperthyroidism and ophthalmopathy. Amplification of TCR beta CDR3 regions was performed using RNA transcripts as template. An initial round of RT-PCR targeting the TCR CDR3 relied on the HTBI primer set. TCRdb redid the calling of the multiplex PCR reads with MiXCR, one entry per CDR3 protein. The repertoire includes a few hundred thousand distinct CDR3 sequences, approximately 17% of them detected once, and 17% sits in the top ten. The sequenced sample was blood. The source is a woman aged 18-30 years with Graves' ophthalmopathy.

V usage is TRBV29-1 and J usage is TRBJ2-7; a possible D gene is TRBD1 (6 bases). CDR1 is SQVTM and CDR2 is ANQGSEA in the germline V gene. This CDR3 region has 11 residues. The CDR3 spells CTGEKQGEQYF. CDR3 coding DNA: TGCACCGGGGAAAAGCAGGGGGAGCAGTACTTC.

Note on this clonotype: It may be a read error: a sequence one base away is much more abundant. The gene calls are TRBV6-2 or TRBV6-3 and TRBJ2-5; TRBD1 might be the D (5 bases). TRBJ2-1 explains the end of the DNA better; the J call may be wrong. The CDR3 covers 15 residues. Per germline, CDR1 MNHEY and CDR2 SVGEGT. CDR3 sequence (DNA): TGTGCCAGCAGAACATTTCAGGGAAAGGAAGAGACCCAGTTCTTC. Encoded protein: CASRTFQGKEETQFF.

In DNA, the CDR3 is TGTGCCAGCAGCCGGGAGCCTGAAGCTTTCTTT. Its protein is CASSREPEAFF. This chain uses TRBV7-9 with TRBJ1-1; D remains ambiguous. CDR3 length equals 11 residues. CDR1 and CDR2 (germline): SEHNR, FQNEAQ (reference sequence). Trimming cost V 5 bases and J 6 bases, with 7 bases left between them.

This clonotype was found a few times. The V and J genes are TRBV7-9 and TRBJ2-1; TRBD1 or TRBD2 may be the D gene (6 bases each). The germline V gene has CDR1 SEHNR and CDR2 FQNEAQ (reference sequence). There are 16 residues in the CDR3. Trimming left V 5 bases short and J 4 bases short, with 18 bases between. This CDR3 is CASSISTRGAYNEQFF. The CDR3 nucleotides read TGTGCCAGCAGCATTTCGACTAGGGGGGCTTACAATGAGCAGTTCTTC.

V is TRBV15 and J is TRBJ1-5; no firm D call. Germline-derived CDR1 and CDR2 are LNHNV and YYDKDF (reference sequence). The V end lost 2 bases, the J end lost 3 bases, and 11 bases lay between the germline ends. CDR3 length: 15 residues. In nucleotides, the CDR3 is TGTGCCACCAGCAGATCCGTCAGGCTCAATCAGCCCCAGCATTTT. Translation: CATSRSVRLNQPQHF.

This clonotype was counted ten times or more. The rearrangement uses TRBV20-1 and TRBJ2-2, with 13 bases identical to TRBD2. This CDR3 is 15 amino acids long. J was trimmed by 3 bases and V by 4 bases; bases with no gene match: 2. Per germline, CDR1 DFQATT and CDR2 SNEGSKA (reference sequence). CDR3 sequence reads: CSATGLAGDTGELFF. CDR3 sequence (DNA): TGCAGTGCTACCGGACTAGCGGGAGACACCGGGGAGCTGTTTTTT.

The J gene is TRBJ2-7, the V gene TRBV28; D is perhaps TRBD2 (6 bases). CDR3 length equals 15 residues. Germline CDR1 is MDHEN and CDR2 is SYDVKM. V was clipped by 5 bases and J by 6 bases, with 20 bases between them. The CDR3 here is CASSTSGTRGGEQYF. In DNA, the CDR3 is TGTGCCAGCAGTACTTCCGGGACTCGTGGTGGCGAGCAGTACTTC.

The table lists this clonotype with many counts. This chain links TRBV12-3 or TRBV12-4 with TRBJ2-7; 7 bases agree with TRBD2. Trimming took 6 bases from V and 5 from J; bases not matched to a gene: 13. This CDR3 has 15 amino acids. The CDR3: CASSIAGEGGDEQYF. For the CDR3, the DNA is TGTGCCAGCAGCATCGCCGGGGAGGGCGGAGACGAGCAGTACTTC.

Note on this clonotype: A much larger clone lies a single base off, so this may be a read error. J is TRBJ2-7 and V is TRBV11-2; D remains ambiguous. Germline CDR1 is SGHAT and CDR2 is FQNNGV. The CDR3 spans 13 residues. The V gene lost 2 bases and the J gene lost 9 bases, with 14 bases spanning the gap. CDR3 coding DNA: TGTGCCAGCAGCTTATTTATTTTCGATCCGCAGTACTTC. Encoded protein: CASSLFIFDPQYF. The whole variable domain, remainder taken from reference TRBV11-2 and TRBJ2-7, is EAGVAQSPRYKIIEKRQSVAFWCNPISGHATLYWYQQILGQGPKLLIQFQNNGVVDDSQLPKDRFSAERLKGVDSTLKIQPAKLEDSAVYLCASSLFIFDPQYFGPGTRLTVT.

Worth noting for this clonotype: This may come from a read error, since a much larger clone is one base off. The CDR3 nucleotides are TGTGCCTGCCACCCTCACAGAACCTACGAGCAGTACTTC. Residues: CACHPHRTYEQYF. This chain uses TRBV30 with TRBJ2-7; no clear D. Deletions cut 6 bases from V and 2 bases from J, with 14 bases between. The CDR3 runs to 13 residues. The germline gives CDR1 GTSNPN, CDR2 SVGIG (reference sequence).

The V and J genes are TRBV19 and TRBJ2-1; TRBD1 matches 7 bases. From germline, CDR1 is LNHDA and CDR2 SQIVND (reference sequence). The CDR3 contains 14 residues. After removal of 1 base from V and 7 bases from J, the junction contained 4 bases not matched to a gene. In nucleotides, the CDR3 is TGTGCCAGTAGTATAGGACAGGGCTGGAATGAGCAGTTCTTC. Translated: CASSIGQGWNEQFF.

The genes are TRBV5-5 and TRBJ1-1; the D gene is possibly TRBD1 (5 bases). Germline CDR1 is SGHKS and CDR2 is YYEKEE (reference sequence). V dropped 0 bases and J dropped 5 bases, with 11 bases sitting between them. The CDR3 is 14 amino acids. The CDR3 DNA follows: TGTGCCAGCAGCTTGGTTCAGGGAAGGACTGAAGCTTTCTTT. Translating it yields CASSLVQGRTEAFF.

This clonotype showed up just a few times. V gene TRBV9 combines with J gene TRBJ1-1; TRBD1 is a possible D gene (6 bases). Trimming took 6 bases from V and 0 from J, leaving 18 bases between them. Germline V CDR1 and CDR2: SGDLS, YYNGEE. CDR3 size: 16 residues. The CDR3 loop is CASTSGGGPLNTEAFF. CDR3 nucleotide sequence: TGTGCCAGCACCTCGGGGGGGGGGCCATTGAACACTGAAGCTTTCTTT. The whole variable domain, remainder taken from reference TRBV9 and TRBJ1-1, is DSGVTQTPKHLITATGQRVTLRCSPRSGDLSVYWYQQSLDQGLQFLIQYYNGEERAKGNILERFSAQQFPDLHSELNLSSLELGDSALYFCASTSGGGPLNTEAFFGQGTRLTVV.

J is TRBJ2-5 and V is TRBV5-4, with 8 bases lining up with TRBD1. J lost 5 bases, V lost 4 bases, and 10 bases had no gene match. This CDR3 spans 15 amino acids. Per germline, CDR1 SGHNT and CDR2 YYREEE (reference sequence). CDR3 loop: CASSLGQARAETQYF. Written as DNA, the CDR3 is TGTGCCAGCAGCCTGGGACAGGCCAGAGCGGAGACCCAGTACTTC.